This T cell receptor (beta chain) stems from a study of blood T cells in healthy people across ages. The ends lost 0 bases at V and 7 bases at J; junction bases unmatched: 5. This CDR3 region has 15 residues. Germline CDR1 SGHTA, CDR2 FQGTGA. A second PCR, run for 7 to 11 cycles, used a sample-barcoded 5' primer plus a J-beta primer mix. Per-sample output comprised a minimum of 3 million paired-end reads containing CDR3. TCRdb re-analysed the 5' RACE reads in MiXCR, keeping a single row per CDR3 protein. The sample lists about a million distinct CDR3 sequences; around two fifths were seen once. V usage is TRBV7-3 and J usage is TRBJ2-1; 8 positions match TRBD2. This clonotype originated in a man between 18 and 35 years old in good health. The sequenced material came from blood. Written as DNA, the CDR3 is TGTGCCAGCAGCTTAACGGCGGGGGGTGGTAATGAGCAGTTCTTC. It codes for CASSLTAGGGNEQFF.